The 2 T cell receptor beta chains below all came from one sample that was sequenced in a study of T-cell memory formation after mild COVID-19. TCRdb re-analysed the 5' RACE reads in MiXCR, keeping a single row per CDR3 protein. The sample shows 400,000 or so distinct CDR3 sequences, around 18% of them seen only once. The sequenced material came from PBMCs or a T cell subset sorted from them (not recorded which). These receptors were collected from an adult woman who had mild COVID-19 (a few samples of this study predate the infection). Cell type and time point are not known.

This chain uses TRBV2 with TRBJ1-3, with D maybe TRBD1 (5 bases). The CDR3 totals 14 residues. Germline V gene sequence: CDR1 SNHLY, CDR2 FYNNEI. V was shortened by 5 bases and J by 4 bases, with 12 bases between the two germline ends. The DNA of the CDR3 is TGTGCCAGCAGTCAACGGGACGTCGGAAACACCATATATTTT. This encodes CASSQRDVGNTIYF.

A few counts support this clonotype. The chain joins TRBV5-1 to TRBJ2-2; 10 positions agree with TRBD2. The CDR3 totals 15 residues. J was trimmed by 4 bases and V by 4 bases; bases with no gene match: 4. CDR1 and CDR2 (germline): SGHRS, YFSETQ. CDR3 coding DNA: TGCGCCAGCAGCGATAGCGGGGGGCCCACCGGGGAGCTGTTTTTT. Its protein product is CASSDSGGPTGELFF.